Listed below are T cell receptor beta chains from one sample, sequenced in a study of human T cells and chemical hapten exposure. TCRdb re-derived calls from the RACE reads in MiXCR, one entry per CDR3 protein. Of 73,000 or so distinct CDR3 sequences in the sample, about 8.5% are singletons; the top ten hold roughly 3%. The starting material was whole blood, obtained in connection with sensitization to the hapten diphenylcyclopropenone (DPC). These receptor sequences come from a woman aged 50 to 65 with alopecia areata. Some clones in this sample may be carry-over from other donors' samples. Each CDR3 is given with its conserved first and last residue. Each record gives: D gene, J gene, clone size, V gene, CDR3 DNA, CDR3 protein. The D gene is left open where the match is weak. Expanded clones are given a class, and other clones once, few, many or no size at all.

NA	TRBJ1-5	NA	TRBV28	TGTGCCAGCAGTAATGGGGGGATCAATCAGCCCCAGCATTTT	CASSNGGINQPQHF
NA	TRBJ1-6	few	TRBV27	TGTGCCAGCAGTGTCTTGCGGGGGGAGAGCTCCTATAATTCACCCCTCCACTTT	CASSVLRGESSYNSPLHF
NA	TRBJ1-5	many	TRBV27	TGTGCCAGCAGCACCGAACCCAATCAGCCCCAGCATTTT	CASSTEPNQPQHF
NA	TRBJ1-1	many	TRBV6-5	TGTGCCAGCAGTTACTCCGACTATGATCGAGCTTTCTTT	CASSYSDYDRAFF
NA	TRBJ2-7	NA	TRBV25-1	TGTGCCAGCGGAACGACAGGAGTAAGGCACGAGCAGTACTTC	CASGTTGVRHEQYF
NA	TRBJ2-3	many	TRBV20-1	TGCAGTGCTAGAGGGTGGACGAGTAGCACAGATACGCAGTATTTT	CSARGWTSSTDTQYF
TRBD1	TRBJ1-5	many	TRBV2	TGTGCCAGCAGCGTAGGACAGGGGAGGCAGCCCCAGCATTTT	CASSVGQGRQPQHF
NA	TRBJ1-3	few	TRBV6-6	TGTGCCAGCCAGATTGGAAACACCATATATTTT	CASQIGNTIYF
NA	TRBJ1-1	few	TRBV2	TGTGCCAGCAGCGCTAAGGAGAACACTGAAGCTTTCTTT	CASSAKENTEAFF
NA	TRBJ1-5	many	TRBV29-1	TGCAGCGTTGGGGAGGGTACGGGCAATCAGCCCCAGCATTTT	CSVGEGTGNQPQHF
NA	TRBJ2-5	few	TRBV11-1	TGTGCCAGCAGCGCCGGACGGCTCCAAGAGACCCAGTACTTC	CASSAGRLQETQYF
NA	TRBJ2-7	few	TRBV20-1	TGCAGTGTTCCGGTATCCTACGAGCAGTACTTC	CSVPVSYEQYF
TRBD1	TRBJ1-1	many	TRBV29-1	TGCAGCGTTGGGAGGTTGGGACAGAGGGCCACTGAAGCTTTCTTT	CSVGRLGQRATEAFF
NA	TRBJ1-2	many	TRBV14	TGTGCCAGCAGCCAAAGTTCCCATGGCTACACCTTC	CASSQSSHGYTF
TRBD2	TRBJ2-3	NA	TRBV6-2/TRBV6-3	TGTGCCACCGAGCGGGACGCCGATACGCAGTATTTT	CATERDADTQYF
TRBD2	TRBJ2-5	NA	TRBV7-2	TGTGCCGGAGCGGGGGGTAGCGGGAGTGCAGAGACCCAGTACTTC	CAGAGGSGSAETQYF
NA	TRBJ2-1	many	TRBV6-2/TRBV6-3	TGTGCCAGCAGTTACTCGACTCCCCCTGAGCAGTTCTTC	CASSYSTPPEQFF
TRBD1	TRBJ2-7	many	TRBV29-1	TGCAGCGGGGTACAGGGGTTGAGGCAGTACTTC	CSGVQGLRQYF
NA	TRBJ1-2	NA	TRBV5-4	TGTGCCAGCAGCTTGGAAGCTAACTATGGCTACACCTTC	CASSLEANYGYTF
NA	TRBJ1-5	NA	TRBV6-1	TGTGCCAGCACCGAGGGGCTCAATCAGCCCCAGCATTTT	CASTEGLNQPQHF
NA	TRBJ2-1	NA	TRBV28	TGTGCCAGCAGTTATACCCCCAGGGGGGATGAGCAGTTCTTC	CASSYTPRGDEQFF
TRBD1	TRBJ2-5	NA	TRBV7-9	TGTGCCAGCAGCAGACAGGGCTTCCAAGAGACCCAGTACTTC	CASSRQGFQETQYF